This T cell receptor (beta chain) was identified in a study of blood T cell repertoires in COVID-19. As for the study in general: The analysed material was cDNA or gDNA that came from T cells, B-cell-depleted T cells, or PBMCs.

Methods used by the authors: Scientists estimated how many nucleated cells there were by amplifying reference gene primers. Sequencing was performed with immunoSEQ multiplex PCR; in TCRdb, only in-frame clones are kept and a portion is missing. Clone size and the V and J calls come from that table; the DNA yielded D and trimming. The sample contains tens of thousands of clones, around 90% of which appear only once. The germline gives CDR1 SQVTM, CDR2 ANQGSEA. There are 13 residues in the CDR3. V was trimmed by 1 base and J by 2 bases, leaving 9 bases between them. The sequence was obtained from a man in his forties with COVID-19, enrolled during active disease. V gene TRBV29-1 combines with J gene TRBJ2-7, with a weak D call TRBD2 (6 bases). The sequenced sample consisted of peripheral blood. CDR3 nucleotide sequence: TGCAGCGTTGAAGTGGGACTCACCTACGAGCAGTACTTC. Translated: CSVEVGLTYEQYF.